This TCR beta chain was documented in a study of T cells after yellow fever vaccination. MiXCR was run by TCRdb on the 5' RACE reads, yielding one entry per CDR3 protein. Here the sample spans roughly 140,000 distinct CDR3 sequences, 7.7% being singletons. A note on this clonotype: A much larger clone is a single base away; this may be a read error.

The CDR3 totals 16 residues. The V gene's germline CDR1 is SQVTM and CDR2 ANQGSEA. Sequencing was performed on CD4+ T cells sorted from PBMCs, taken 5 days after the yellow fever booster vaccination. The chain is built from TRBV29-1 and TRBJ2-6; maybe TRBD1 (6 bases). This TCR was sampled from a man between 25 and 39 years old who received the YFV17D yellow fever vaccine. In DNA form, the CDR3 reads TGCAACGTTGAAGGAGTACAGGGAACTGGGGCCAACGTCCTGACTTTC. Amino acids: CNVEGVQGTGANVLTF.